These 4 T cell receptor beta chains originate from one sample sequenced in a study of PD-L1 blockade in urothelial cancer. Sequenced by immunoSEQ multiplex PCR; TCRdb stores in-frame clones only, minus some. Among roughly 40,000 clones listed, about 90% were seen once. The time point is: peripheral blood 6 weeks after treatment start. The input for sequencing was PBMCs, taken around atezolizumab (anti-PD-L1) treatment. All receptors come from a man between 70 and 80 years old with urothelial cancer.

This clone has only one observation. This sequence joins TRBV5-6 and TRBJ2-2, with 7 bases that match TRBD1. J gave up 1 base and V 1 base, and 1 base lay outside the gene matches. The CDR3 loop spans 15 amino acids. Germline CDR1 reads SGHDT; CDR2 reads YYEEEE. Written as DNA, the CDR3 is TGTGCCAGCAGCTTGAGGACAGGGAACACCGGGGAGCTGTTTTTT. Translated, it gives CASSLRTGNTGELFF.

The chain uses TRBV9 and TRBJ2-5; TRBD2 is a possible D gene (6 bases). Germline V CDR1 and CDR2: SGDLS, YYNGEE. V dropped 2 bases and J dropped 2 bases, with 13 bases sitting between them. The CDR3 loop spans 15 amino acids. The CDR3 region is CASSVSPGRQETQYF. CDR3 coding DNA: TGTGCCAGCAGCGTCTCCCCCGGGAGACAAGAGACCCAGTACTTC.

The chain recombines TRBV11-2 with TRBJ2-4, with a possible D match to TRBD2 (7 bases). The CDR3 consists of 16 residues. The V end was cut by 1 base, the J end by 3 bases, with 13 bases between. Germline V gene sequence: CDR1 SGHAT, CDR2 FQNNGV. This CDR3 reads CASSLGAGAVKNIQYF. In DNA, the CDR3 is TGTGCCAGCAGCTTAGGTGCGGGGGCGGTCAAAAACATTCAGTACTTC.

The chain has TRBV18 and TRBJ2-1; 10 positions agree with TRBD2. The germline CDR1 and CDR2 sequences are KGHSH and LQKENI. The CDR3 totals 17 residues. V shed 3 bases and J 9 bases; nucleotides not matched to a gene: 14. This CDR3 is CASSPLRTSGPTGEQFF. In DNA, the CDR3 is TGTGCCAGCTCACCCCTCAGGACTAGCGGCCCTACTGGTGAGCAGTTCTTC.